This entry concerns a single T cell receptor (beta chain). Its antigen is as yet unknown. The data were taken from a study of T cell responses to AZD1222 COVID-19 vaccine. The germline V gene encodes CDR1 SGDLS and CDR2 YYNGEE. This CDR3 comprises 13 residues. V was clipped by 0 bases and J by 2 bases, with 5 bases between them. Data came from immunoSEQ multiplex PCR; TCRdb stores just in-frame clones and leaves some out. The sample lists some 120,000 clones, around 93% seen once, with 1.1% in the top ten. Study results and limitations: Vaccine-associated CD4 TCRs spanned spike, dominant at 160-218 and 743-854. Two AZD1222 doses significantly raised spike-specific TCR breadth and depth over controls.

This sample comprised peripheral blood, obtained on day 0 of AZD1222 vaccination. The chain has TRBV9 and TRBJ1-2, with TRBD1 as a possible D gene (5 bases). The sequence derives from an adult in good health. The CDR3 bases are TGTGCCAGCAGCGTAGCAGGGAACTATGGCTACACCTTC. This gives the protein CASSVAGNYGYTF.